This T cell receptor beta chain was identified during a study of blood T cell repertoires in COVID-19. V shed 2 bases and J 7 bases; nucleotides not matched to a gene: 9. The CDR3 length is 15 residues. The germline V gene encodes CDR1 MNHEY and CDR2 SVGEGT. Only in-frame clones appear in the TCRdb table, and some are missing; sequencing was by immunoSEQ multiplex PCR. The sample shows some 250,000 clones, 80% to 85% of them seen only once. The TCR originated in a man aged 60 to 75 with acute or convalescent COVID-19. The rearrangement joins TRBV6-2 or TRBV6-3 to TRBJ1-1, with 8 bases that match TRBD1. Sequencing was carried out using peripheral blood. The CDR3 sequence: CASSYPTTGGVEAFF. CDR3 sequence (DNA): TGTGCCAGCAGTTACCCGACTACAGGGGGAGTTGAAGCTTTCTTT.